The 22 T cell receptor beta chains reported below all come from one sample, sequenced in a study of cytomegalovirus exposure and HLA in healthy donors. The assay was immunoSEQ multiplex PCR, and TCRdb's table has in-frame clones only and misses some. The repertoire consists of about 200,000 clones, with 70% to 85% occurring once and the leading ten covering roughly an eighth. Material for sequencing was PBMCs. The receptors come from a woman under 40 in good health and CMV-seropositive.

The J gene is TRBJ2-7, the V gene TRBV9, with 8 bases fitting TRBD2. Germline CDR1 reads SGDLS; CDR2 reads YYNGEE. The CDR3 loop spans 15 amino acids. V dropped 7 bases and J dropped 6; count of bases not matched to a gene: 15. The CDR3 is CASGRGGLESLEQYF. Here the CDR3 DNA reads TGTGCCAGCGGAAGAGGGGGACTAGAAAGCCTCGAGCAGTACTTC.

V is TRBV19 and J is TRBJ2-7, with a weak D call TRBD2 (6 bases). The length of the CDR3 is 12 residues. V dropped 1 base and J dropped 7 bases, with 8 bases sitting between them. CDR1 and CDR2 from the germline V gene are LNHDA and SQIVND (reference sequence). The CDR3 DNA is TGTGCCAGTAGTATAGTTGGGGGGGAGCAGTACTTC. It codes for CASSIVGGEQYF.

The gene calls are TRBV4-2 and TRBJ2-2; TRBD2 might be the D (6 bases). With 0 bases removed from V and 1 base from J, the gap between germline ends came to 9 bases. This CDR3 is built from 16 residues. CDR1 and CDR2 from the germline V gene are LGHNA and YNFKEQ. The CDR3 loop reads CASSQDGGWNTGELFF. CDR3 DNA sequence: TGTGCCAGCAGCCAAGATGGGGGGTGGAACACCGGGGAGCTGTTTTTT.

This sequence joins TRBV9 and TRBJ2-3; 8 positions match TRBD2. The junction had 5 bases not matched to a gene; V was cut back by 0 bases and J by 5 bases. The CDR3 covers 15 residues. Germline CDR1 is SGDLS and CDR2 is YYNGEE. The CDR3 protein is CASSVATSVKDTQYF. CDR3 nucleotide sequence: TGTGCCAGCAGCGTAGCGACTAGCGTTAAAGATACGCAGTATTTT. The full variable domain, rest sourced from reference TRBV9 and TRBJ2-3, is DSGVTQTPKHLITATGQRVTLRCSPRSGDLSVYWYQQSLDQGLQFLIQYYNGEERAKGNILERFSAQQFPDLHSELNLSSLELGDSALYFCASSVATSVKDTQYFGPGTRLTVL.

The CDR3 protein is CASSGAGTTYEQYF. CDR3 sequence (DNA): TGTGCCAGCAGTGGAGCGGGTACTACCTACGAGCAGTACTTC. This chain joins TRBV25-1 and TRBJ2-7; possible D gene TRBD2, 6 bases. The V and J ends lost 4 bases and 2 bases respectively, with 12 bases between them. This CDR3 has 14 residues. Germline V CDR1 and CDR2: MGHDK, SYGVNS.

The V call is TRBV27, the J call TRBJ1-5; maybe TRBD1 (5 bases). V was clipped by 3 bases and J by 4 bases, with 10 bases between them. This CDR3 has 14 amino acids. The germline gives CDR1 MNHEY, CDR2 SMNVEV (reference sequence). The CDR3 DNA reads TGTGCCAGCAGTTTGAGCCACAGGAATCAGCCCCAGCATTTT. Protein sequence: CASSLSHRNQPQHF.

The V gene is TRBV28, the J gene TRBJ2-7, with 8 bases aligning to TRBD2. The germline V gene encodes CDR1 MDHEN and CDR2 SYDVKM. The CDR3 spans 15 residues. The V and J ends lost 8 bases and 3 bases, in that order; junction bases with no gene match: 12. The CDR3 DNA reads TGTGCCAGCTGCCCGGGGGGGGCGCGTTTCTACGAGCAGTACTTC. This translates into CASCPGGARFYEQYF.

In this sample, this clone turned up many times. V is TRBV30 and J is TRBJ1-5, with D possibly being TRBD1 (6 bases). Germline V gene lookup returns CDR1 GTSNPN and CDR2 SVGIG (reference sequence). There are 15 residues in the CDR3. Trimming shortened V by 2 bases and J by 6 bases, and 17 bases separated the two germline ends. The CDR3 DNA reads as TGTGCCTGGAGTTACCGGGACACCAAGGGTCAGCCCCAGCATTTT. Protein: CAWSYRDTKGQPQHF.

V gene TRBV5-1 combines with J gene TRBJ1-1; 9 bases agree with TRBD1. The CDR3 totals 16 residues. Germline V gives CDR1 SGHRS, CDR2 YFSETQ. V shed 2 bases, J shed 5 bases, and the junction held 10 bases outside the gene matches. The CDR3 DNA sequence: TGCGCCAGCAGCTTCTTGGGACAGGGAATTAGGACTGAAGCTTTCTTT. It codes for CASSFLGQGIRTEAFF.

This chain joins TRBV5-1 and TRBJ2-3; 11 nucleotides agree with TRBD2. Looked up from germline, CDR1 is SGHRS and CDR2 is YFSETQ. This CDR3 spans 16 amino acids. V gave up 1 base and J gave up 2 bases; unmatched junction bases: 3. The chain's CDR3 is CASSLFSGRVTDTQYF. The CDR3 DNA sequence: TGCGCCAGCAGCTTGTTTAGCGGGAGGGTCACAGATACGCAGTATTTT.

This clone has only one observation. The rearrangement joins TRBV11-2 to TRBJ2-5; possibly TRBD1 for D (5 bases). The CDR3 consists of 13 residues. V lost 4 bases and J lost 5, with 11 bases in between. CDR1 is SGHAT and CDR2 is FQNNGV in the germline V gene. The CDR3 sequence is CASSSQRGETQYF. The CDR3 nucleotides read TGTGCCAGCAGCTCTCAAAGGGGCGAGACCCAGTACTTC.

The rearrangement links TRBV4-1 to TRBJ1-5; no firm D call. The V and J ends lost 1 base and 0 bases respectively, with 13 bases between them. CDR3 length: 17 residues. The V gene's germline CDR1 is MGHRA and CDR2 YSYEKL. The chain's CDR3 is CASSQGVAGDSNQPQHF. The CDR3 nucleotides read TGCGCCAGCAGCCAAGGGGTCGCGGGCGATAGCAATCAGCCCCAGCATTTT.

The chain employs TRBV7-6 and TRBJ2-7; D is unclear. The germline CDR1 and CDR2 sequences are SGHVS and FNYEAQ. The V gene lost 2 bases and the J gene lost 1 base, with 6 bases spanning the gap. The CDR3 has 13 amino acids. The CDR3 reads CASSLQRSYEQYF. In DNA form, the CDR3 reads TGTGCCAGCAGCTTACAGCGATCCTACGAGCAGTACTTC.

The chain combines TRBV11-2 with TRBJ1-1, with D uncertain. CDR1 and CDR2 from the germline V gene are SGHAT and FQNNGV. The CDR3 sequence is 12 residues long. V was shortened by 3 bases and J by 1 base, with 3 bases between the two germline ends. CDR3 bases: TGTGCCAGCAGCTTTCAGAACACTGAAGCTTTCTTT. It is translated as CASSFQNTEAFF.

The V call is TRBV6-6, the J call TRBJ2-5; perhaps TRBD2 as D (6 bases). V lost 4 bases and J 4 bases, leaving 16 bases between the germline ends. The CDR3 spans 15 residues. Per the germline V gene, CDR1 is MNHNY and CDR2 is SVGAGI (reference sequence). CDR3 sequence: CASSSPRTTGETQYF. The CDR3 bases are TGTGCCAGCAGTTCCCCCAGGACTACCGGAGAGACCCAGTACTTC.

The V gene is TRBV28, the J gene TRBJ2-5, with 7 bases fitting TRBD1. Germline V gene lookup returns CDR1 MDHEN and CDR2 SYDVKM. This CDR3 is 14 amino acids long. Germline trimming cut 6 bases from V and 5 bases from J; bases unmatched to any gene: 9. This CDR3 is CASSPRQGMETQYF. CDR3 sequence (DNA): TGTGCCAGCAGCCCGAGACAGGGAATGGAGACCCAGTACTTC. Full variable domain (outside the CDR3, taken from reference TRBV28 and TRBJ2-5): DVKVTQSSRYLVKRTGEKVFLECVQDMDHENMFWYRQDPGLGLRLIYFSYDVKMKEKGDIPEGYSVSREKKERFSLILESASTNQTSMYLCASSPRQGMETQYFGPGTRLLVL.

This rearrangement joins TRBV29-1 to TRBJ1-4, with 9 bases aligning to TRBD1. The trim removed 6 bases at V and 5 bases at J, leaving 7 bases unmatched. The V gene's germline CDR1 is SQVTM and CDR2 ANQGSEA. The CDR3 totals 14 residues. The CDR3 nucleotides are TGCAGCGTAAGACAGGGGGAGGGAAATGAAAAACTGTTTTTT. This encodes CSVRQGEGNEKLFF.

J is TRBJ2-7 and V is TRBV20-1; possibly TRBD1 for D (6 bases). Trimming left V 5 bases short and J 4 bases short, with 9 bases between. This CDR3 contains 11 residues. Germline V gene data show CDR1 as DFQATT and CDR2 as SNEGSKA (reference sequence). The CDR3 loop reads CSAGGQYEQYF. Here the CDR3 DNA reads TGCAGTGCTGGCGGACAGTACGAGCAGTACTTC.

CDR3 DNA sequence: TGTGCCAGCAGTCCCGCCGTTAATGGCAACACCATATATTTT. Translating it yields CASSPAVNGNTIYF. This rearrangement joins TRBV6-5 to TRBJ1-3; D remains ambiguous. The CDR3 loop spans 14 amino acids. Germline V gives CDR1 MNHEY, CDR2 SVGAGI. V dropped 5 bases and J dropped 7 bases, with 15 bases sitting between them.

This sequence joins TRBV4-1 and TRBJ2-3; D not resolved. The V and J ends lost 5 bases and 0 bases respectively, with 9 bases between them. The germline V gene encodes CDR1 MGHRA and CDR2 YSYEKL. This CDR3 is built from 14 residues. The CDR3 here is CASSKTLSTDTQYF. Written as DNA, the CDR3 is TGCGCCAGCAGCAAAACTCTTAGCACAGATACGCAGTATTTT.

This clone showed up just once. The genes are TRBV2 and TRBJ2-7, with D uncertain. Germline values: CDR1 SNHLY, CDR2 FYNNEI. V gave up 1 base and J gave up 6 bases, with 10 bases separating them. The CDR3 consists of 13 residues. CDR3 in DNA: TGTGCCAGCAGTGAAGGCGGTCATGGCGAGCAGTACTTC. Translating it yields CASSEGGHGEQYF.

The CDR3 region has the DNA TGTGCCAGCAGTATCGAGGGGGGGTCCCGACCGAACACTGAAGCTTTCTTT. Translating it yields CASSIEGGSRPNTEAFF. The chain recombines TRBV27 with TRBJ1-1; D might be TRBD1 (6 bases). CDR3 length: 17 amino acids. Germline V CDR1 and CDR2: MNHEY, SMNVEV (reference sequence). Trimming took off 5 bases at V and 1 base at J, with 20 bases between the two ends.